This T cell receptor beta chain came from a study of blood T cell dynamics during melanoma immunotherapy. The sample's time point: pre-treatment baseline. Sampling occurred pretreatment (T0) and at week 3 (W3), after cycle one of checkpoint blockade. Response was assessed by RECIST 1.1 at 12 weeks, except a couple of rapid progressors. TCRdb keeps only in-frame clones here, not all; method: immunoSEQ multiplex PCR. The profile shows about 7,200 clones, around 81% of them singletons. In the case of this clone: Its target is unknown.

Study results and caveats: Whether repertoire-driving clones were melanoma-specific could not be determined. Unlike progressors, later disease-control patients had W3 repertoires gaining clonality or diversity.

The origin of this receptor is a human donor with melanoma. This specimen was blood, taken from a patient treated with checkpoint blockade.

Written as DNA, the CDR3 is TGTGCCAGCAGCCAAGATGAGGGCAGCTCCTACGAGCAGTACTTC. Its protein is CASSQDEGSSYEQYF. This sequence joins TRBV4-2 and TRBJ2-7; perhaps TRBD2 as D (5 bases). V was trimmed by 0 bases and J by 0 bases, leaving 9 bases between them. The CDR3 sequence is 15 residues long. CDR1 and CDR2 from the germline V gene are LGHNA and YNFKEQ.